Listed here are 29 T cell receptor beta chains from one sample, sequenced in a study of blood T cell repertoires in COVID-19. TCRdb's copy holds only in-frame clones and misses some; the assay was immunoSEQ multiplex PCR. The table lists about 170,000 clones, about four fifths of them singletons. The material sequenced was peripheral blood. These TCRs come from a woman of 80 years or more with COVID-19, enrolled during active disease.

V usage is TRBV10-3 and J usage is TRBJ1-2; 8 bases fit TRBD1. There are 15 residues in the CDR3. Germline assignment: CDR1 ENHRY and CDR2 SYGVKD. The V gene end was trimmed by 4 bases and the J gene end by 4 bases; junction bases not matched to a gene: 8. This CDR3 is CAISGTGKEAYGYTF. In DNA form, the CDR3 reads TGTGCCATCAGTGGGACAGGGAAAGAGGCCTATGGCTACACCTTC.

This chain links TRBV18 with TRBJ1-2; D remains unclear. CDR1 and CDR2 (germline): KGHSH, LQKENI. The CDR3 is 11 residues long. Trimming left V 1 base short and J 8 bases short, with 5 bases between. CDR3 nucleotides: TGTGCCAGCTCACCACGCGAAGGCTACACCTTC. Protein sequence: CASSPREGYTF.

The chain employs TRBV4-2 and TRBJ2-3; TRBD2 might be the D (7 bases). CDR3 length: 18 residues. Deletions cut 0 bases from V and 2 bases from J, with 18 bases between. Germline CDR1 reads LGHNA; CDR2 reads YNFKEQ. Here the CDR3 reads CASSQDPRGGGPTDTQYF. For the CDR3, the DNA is TGTGCCAGCAGCCAAGATCCTCGCGGCGGGGGCCCCACAGATACGCAGTATTTT.

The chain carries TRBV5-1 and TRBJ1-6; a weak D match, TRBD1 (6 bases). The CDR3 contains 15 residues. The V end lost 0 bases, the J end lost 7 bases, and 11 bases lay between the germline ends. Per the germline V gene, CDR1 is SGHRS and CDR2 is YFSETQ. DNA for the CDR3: TGCGCCAGCAGCTTGGCACAGGGCCCAAATTCACCCCTCCACTTT. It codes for CASSLAQGPNSPLHF.

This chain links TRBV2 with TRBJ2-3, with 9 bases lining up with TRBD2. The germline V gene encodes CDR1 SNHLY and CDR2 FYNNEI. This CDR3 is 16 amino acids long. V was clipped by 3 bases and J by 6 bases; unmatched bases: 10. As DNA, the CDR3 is TGTGCCAGCAGTGAGGTCGGGCGGGGGGGCCTGGATACGCAGTATTTT. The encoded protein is CASSEVGRGGLDTQYF.

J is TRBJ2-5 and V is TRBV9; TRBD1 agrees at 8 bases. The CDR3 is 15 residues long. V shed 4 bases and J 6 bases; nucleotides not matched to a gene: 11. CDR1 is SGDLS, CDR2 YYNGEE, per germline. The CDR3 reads CASSTQDRVPQTQYF. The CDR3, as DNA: TGTGCCAGCAGCACGCAGGACAGGGTGCCGCAGACCCAGTACTTC.

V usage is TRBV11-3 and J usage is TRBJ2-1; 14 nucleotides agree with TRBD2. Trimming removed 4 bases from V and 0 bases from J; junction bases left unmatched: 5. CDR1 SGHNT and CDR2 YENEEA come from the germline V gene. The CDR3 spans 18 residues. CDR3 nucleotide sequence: TGTGCCAGCAGCTCGACTAGCGGGAGGGTTAGCTCCTACAATGAGCAGTTCTTC. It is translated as CASSSTSGRVSSYNEQFF.

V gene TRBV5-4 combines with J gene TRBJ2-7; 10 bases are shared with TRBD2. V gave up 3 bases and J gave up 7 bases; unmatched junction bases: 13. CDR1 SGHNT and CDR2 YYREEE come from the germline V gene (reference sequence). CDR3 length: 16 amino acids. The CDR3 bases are TGTGCCAGCAGCTCTGGACTAGCGGCCTCAATGAGGGAGCAGTACTTC. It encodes CASSSGLAASMREQYF. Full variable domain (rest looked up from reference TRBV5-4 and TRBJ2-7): ETGVTQSPTHLIKTRGQQVTLRCSSQSGHNTVSWYQQALGQGPQFIFQYYREEENGRGNFPPRFSGLQFPNYSSELNVNALELDDSALYLCASSSGLAASMREQYFGPGTRLTVT.

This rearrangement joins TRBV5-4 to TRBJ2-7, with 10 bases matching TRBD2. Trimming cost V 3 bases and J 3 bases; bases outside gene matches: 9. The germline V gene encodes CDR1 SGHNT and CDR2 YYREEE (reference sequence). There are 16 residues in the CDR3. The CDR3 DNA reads TGTGCCAGCAGCTCGAAACTAGCGGGGAAACACTACGAGCAGTACTTC. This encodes CASSSKLAGKHYEQYF.

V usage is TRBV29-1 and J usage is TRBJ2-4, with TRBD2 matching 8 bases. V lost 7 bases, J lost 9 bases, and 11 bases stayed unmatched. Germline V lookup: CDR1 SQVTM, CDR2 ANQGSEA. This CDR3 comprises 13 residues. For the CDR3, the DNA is TGCAGCGGAGGTAGCGGGGCCGCCCCCATTCAGTACTTC. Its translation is CSGGSGAAPIQYF.

As DNA, the CDR3 is TGTGCCAGCAGCGTAGTCTGGGGCGGGGCCTCCTACAATGAGCAGTTCTTC. It codes for CASSVVWGGASYNEQFF. The chain links TRBV9 to TRBJ2-1, with D maybe TRBD2 (6 bases). Germline V lookup: CDR1 SGDLS, CDR2 YYNGEE. V lost 0 bases and J lost 0, with 13 bases in between. CDR3 length: 17 amino acids.

The CDR3: CASSPSSGTGGNEQYF. The CDR3 region has the DNA TGTGCCAGCTCACCCAGCTCCGGGACAGGGGGCAACGAGCAGTACTTC. V usage is TRBV18 and J usage is TRBJ2-7; 12 positions agree with TRBD1. Germline CDR1 KGHSH, CDR2 LQKENI. This CDR3 is built from 16 residues. Trimming at V came to 3 bases and at J to 5 bases, leaving 8 bases not matched to a gene.

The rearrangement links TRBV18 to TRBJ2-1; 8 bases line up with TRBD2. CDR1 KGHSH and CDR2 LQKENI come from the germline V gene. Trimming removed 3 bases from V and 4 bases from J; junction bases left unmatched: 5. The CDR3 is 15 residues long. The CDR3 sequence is CASSPMTSVYNEQFF. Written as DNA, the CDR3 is TGTGCCAGCTCACCGATGACTAGCGTTTACAATGAGCAGTTCTTC.

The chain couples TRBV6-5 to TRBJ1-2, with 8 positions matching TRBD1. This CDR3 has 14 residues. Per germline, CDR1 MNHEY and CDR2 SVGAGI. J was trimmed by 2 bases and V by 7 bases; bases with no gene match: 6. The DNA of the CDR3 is TGTGCCAGCAAGTCCCCAGGGGGCAACTATGGCTACACCTTC. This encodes CASKSPGGNYGYTF.

The DNA of the CDR3 is TGTGCCAGCAGTGGGGCAGGGCTAAGCGAGCAGTACTTC. Protein sequence: CASSGAGLSEQYF. The chain employs TRBV2 and TRBJ2-7, with TRBD1 as a possible D gene (5 bases). The germline gives CDR1 SNHLY, CDR2 FYNNEI. V was shortened by 4 bases and J by 6 bases, with 13 bases between the two germline ends. This CDR3 has 13 amino acids.

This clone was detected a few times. The CDR3: CASSQARGTGELFF. CDR3 DNA: TGTGCCAGCAGCCAAGCCAGGGGGACCGGGGAGCTGTTTTTT. This chain links TRBV4-2 with TRBJ2-2, with 7 bases aligning to TRBD1. V was pared by 1 base and J by 5 bases, with 1 base of the junction left unmatched. The CDR3 is 14 amino acids. The germline CDR1 and CDR2 sequences are LGHNA and YNFKEQ.

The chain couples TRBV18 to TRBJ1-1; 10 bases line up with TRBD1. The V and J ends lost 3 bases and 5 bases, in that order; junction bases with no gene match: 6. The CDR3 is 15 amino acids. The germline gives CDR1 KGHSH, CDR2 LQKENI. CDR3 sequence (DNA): TGTGCCAGCTCACCGAGGACAGGGGGGAGGACTGAAGCTTTCTTT. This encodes CASSPRTGGRTEAFF. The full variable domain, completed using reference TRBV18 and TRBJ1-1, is NAGVMQNPRHLVRRRGQEARLRCSPMKGHSHVYWYRQLPEEGLKFMVYLQKENIIDESGMPKERFSAEFPKEGPSILRIQQVVRGDSAAYFCASSPRTGGRTEAFFGQGTRLTVV.

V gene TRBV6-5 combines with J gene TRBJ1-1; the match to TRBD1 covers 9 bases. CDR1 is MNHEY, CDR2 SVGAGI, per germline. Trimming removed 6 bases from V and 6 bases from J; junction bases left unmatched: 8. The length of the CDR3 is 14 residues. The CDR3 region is CASRHRGPGAEAFF. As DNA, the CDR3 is TGTGCCAGCAGGCACAGGGGGCCCGGCGCTGAAGCTTTCTTT.

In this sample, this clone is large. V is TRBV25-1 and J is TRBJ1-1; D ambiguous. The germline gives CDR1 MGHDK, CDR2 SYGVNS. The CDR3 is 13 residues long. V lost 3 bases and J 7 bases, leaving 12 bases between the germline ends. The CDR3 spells CASSESSGDEAFF. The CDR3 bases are TGTGCCAGCAGTGAGAGTTCCGGGGATGAAGCTTTCTTT.

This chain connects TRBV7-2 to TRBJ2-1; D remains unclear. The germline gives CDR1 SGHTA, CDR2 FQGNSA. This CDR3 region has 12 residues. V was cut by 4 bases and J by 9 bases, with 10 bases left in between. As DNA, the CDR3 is TGTGCCAGCAGCTCCTTAGCTATTGAGCAGTTCTTC. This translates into CASSSLAIEQFF. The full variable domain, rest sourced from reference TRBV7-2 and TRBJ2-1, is GAGVSQSPSNKVTEKGKDVELRCDPISGHTALYWYRQSLGQGLEFLIYFQGNSAPDKSGLPSDRFSAERTGGSVSTLTIQRTQQEDSAVYLCASSSLAIEQFFGPGTRLTVL.

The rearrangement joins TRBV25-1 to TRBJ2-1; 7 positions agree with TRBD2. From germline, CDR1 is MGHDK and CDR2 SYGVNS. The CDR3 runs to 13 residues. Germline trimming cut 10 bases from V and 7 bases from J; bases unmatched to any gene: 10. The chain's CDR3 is CATCVGGRNEQFF. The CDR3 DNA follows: TGTGCCACCTGCGTGGGAGGGCGTAATGAGCAGTTCTTC.

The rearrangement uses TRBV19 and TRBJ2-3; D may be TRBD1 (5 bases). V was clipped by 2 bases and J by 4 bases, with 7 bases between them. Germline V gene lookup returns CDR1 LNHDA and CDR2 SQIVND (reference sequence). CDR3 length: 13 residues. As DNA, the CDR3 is TGTGCCAGTAGTATATCAGGGTCAGATACGCAGTATTTT. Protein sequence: CASSISGSDTQYF. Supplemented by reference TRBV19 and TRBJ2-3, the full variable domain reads DGGITQSPKYLFRKEGQNVTLSCEQNLNHDAMYWYRQDPGQGLRLIYYSQIVNDFQKGDIAEGYSVSREKKESFPLTVTSAQKNPTAFYLCASSISGSDTQYFGPGTRLTVL.

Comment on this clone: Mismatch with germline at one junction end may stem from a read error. CDR3 in amino acids: CASSPGLAGEGVESQYF. The CDR3 DNA reads as TGTGCCAGCAGCCCGGGACTAGCGGGAGAGGGGGTGGAGAGCCAGTACTTC. The V gene is TRBV7-3, the J gene TRBJ2-5; 14 bases line up with TRBD2. This CDR3 spans 17 amino acids. The germline V gene encodes CDR1 SGHTA and CDR2 FQGTGA.

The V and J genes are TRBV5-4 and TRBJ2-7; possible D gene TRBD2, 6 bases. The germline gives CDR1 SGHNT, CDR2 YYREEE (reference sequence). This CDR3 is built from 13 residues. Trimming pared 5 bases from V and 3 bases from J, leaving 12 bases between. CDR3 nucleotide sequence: TGTGCCAGCAGGAGGGACTCAAGCTACGAGCAGTACTTC. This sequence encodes CASRRDSSYEQYF.

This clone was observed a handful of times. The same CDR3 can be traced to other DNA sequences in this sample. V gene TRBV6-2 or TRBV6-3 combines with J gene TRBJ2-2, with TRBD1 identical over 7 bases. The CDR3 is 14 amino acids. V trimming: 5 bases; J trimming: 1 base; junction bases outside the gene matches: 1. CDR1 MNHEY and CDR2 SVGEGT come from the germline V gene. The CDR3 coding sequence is TGTGCCAGCAGTAGGACAGGGAACACCGGGGAGCTGTTTTTT. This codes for CASSRTGNTGELFF.

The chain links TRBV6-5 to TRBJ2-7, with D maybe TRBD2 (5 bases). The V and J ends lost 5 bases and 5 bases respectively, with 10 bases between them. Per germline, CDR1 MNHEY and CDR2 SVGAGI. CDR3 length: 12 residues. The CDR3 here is CASSRGRNEQYF. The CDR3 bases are TGTGCCAGCAGTCGGGGTCGGAACGAGCAGTACTTC.

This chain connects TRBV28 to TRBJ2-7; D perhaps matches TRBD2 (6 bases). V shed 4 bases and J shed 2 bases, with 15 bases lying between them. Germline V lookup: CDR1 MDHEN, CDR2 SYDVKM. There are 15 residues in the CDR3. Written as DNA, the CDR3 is TGTGCCAGCAGTTCCCGCGGGGCGGCAACCTACGAGCAGTACTTC. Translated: CASSSRGAATYEQYF.

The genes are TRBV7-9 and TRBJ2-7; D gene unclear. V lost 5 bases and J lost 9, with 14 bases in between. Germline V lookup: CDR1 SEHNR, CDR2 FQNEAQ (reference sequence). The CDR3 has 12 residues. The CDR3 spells CASSLGFLGQYF. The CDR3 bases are TGTGCCAGCAGCCTAGGATTCCTCGGGCAGTACTTC.

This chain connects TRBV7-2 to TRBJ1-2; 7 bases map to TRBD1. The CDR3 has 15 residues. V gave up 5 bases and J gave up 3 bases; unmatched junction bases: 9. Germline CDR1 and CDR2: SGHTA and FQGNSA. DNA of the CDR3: TGTGCCAGCAGCCCGAATTCCGGGACAGACTATGGCTACACCTTC. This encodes CASSPNSGTDYGYTF.